Described below is a single TCR beta chain sequence and its context. Patients at the Seattle site were enrolled during active infection and followed longitudinally. The data were taken from a study of blood T cell repertoires in COVID-19. Whole-study context: The origin of the acute and convalescent COVID-19 samples was the United States, Italy and Spain.

CDR3 length equals 15 residues. The germline gives CDR1 MDHEN, CDR2 SYDVKM. V dropped 8 bases and J dropped 2; count of bases not matched to a gene: 7. Original handling: How many nucleated cells were present was estimated from reference gene primer amplification. Here immunoSEQ multiplex PCR was the method, and the copy in TCRdb shows in-frame clones only, minus some. Clone size and V and J calls were adopted from that table, with D and trimming inferred from the DNA. There are some 240,000 clones in the sample; around 90% occur only once, and around 9.6% lies in the top ten. The V gene is TRBV28, the J gene TRBJ2-3; the match to TRBD2 covers 10 bases. The sample comprised peripheral blood. This TCR was sampled from a woman in her sixties or seventies with COVID-19, enrolled during active disease. The CDR3 DNA reads as TGTGCCAGCGGATTTAGCGGGAGGATCACAGATACGCAGTATTTT. Its translation: CASGFSGRITDTQYF. Drawing the rest from reference TRBV28 and TRBJ2-3, the complete variable domain is DVKVTQSSRYLVKRTGEKVFLECVQDMDHENMFWYRQDPGLGLRLIYFSYDVKMKEKGDIPEGYSVSREKKERFSLILESASTNQTSMYLCASGFSGRITDTQYFGPGTRLTVL.